The next 13 T cell receptor beta chains were all read from a single sample in a study of cytomegalovirus exposure and HLA in healthy donors. The PCR was carried out with 60 Vbeta primers and 13 Jbeta primers. The table came from immunoSEQ multiplex PCR; TCRdb's copy has only in-frame clones and leaves some out. The sample contains over 100,000 clones, less than 85% of which appear only once. Sequenced sample: PBMCs. The receptors come from a man aged 40-49 years in good health and CMV-seronegative.

This clone was found a few times. J is TRBJ2-1 and V is TRBV7-9, with 10 positions matching TRBD2. Losses at the gene ends were 8 bases for V and 2 bases for J; bases not matched to a gene: 9. The CDR3 is made up of 16 amino acids. Germline CDR1 SEHNR, CDR2 FQNEAQ (reference sequence). CDR3 nucleotides: TGTGCCAGCCCGGGACCGAGCGGGGGGGCCTACAATGAGCAGTTCTTC. Protein product: CASPGPSGGAYNEQFF.

V gene TRBV7-9 combines with J gene TRBJ1-1; possibly TRBD1 for D (5 bases). In germline, CDR1 is SEHNR, CDR2 FQNEAQ (reference sequence). Trimming left V 2 bases short and J 1 base short, with 11 bases between. CDR3 length equals 15 residues. The CDR3 DNA reads TGTGCCAGCAGCTTAAAGGGGAATCCGAACACTGAAGCTTTCTTT. Amino acid sequence: CASSLKGNPNTEAFF.

This clone was counted once. V is TRBV5-1 and J is TRBJ2-7; the D is unclear. The germline CDR1 and CDR2 sequences are SGHRS and YFSETQ. V was trimmed by 4 bases and J by 5 bases, leaving 16 bases between them. The CDR3 has 14 amino acids. The CDR3 bases are TGCGCCAGCAGCCGTGGGTCCCCTCAGGACGAGCAGTACTTC. It specifies CASSRGSPQDEQYF.

The rearrangement joins TRBV2 to TRBJ1-5; D might be TRBD1 (6 bases). The germline CDR1 and CDR2 sequences are SNHLY and FYNNEI. CDR3 length: 14 residues. V lost 5 bases to trimming and J lost 4 bases, with 12 bases between them. The CDR3 here is CASSRGAKNQPQHF. The CDR3 DNA reads as TGTGCCAGCAGTCGGGGGGCGAAGAATCAGCCCCAGCATTTT.

The chain couples TRBV5-1 to TRBJ2-7; D is possibly TRBD1 (6 bases). The germline gives CDR1 SGHRS, CDR2 YFSETQ. V lost 0 bases, J lost 0 bases, and 13 bases lay in between. The CDR3 runs to 16 residues. The CDR3 is CASSLEAGAISYEQYF. The CDR3 DNA reads TGCGCCAGCAGCTTGGAAGCAGGGGCCATCTCCTACGAGCAGTACTTC.

In this sample, this clone turned up once. J is TRBJ2-6 and V is TRBV10-3; 10 bases agree with TRBD1. This CDR3 has 17 residues. The V gene end was trimmed by 10 bases and the J gene end by 2 bases; junction bases not matched to a gene: 11. CDR1 and CDR2 from the germline V gene are ENHRY and SYGVKD. The CDR3 region is CATSFDRGRAGANVLTF. The CDR3, as DNA: TGTGCCACTTCCTTTGACAGGGGGCGAGCTGGGGCCAACGTCCTGACTTTC.

The chain recombines TRBV11-3 with TRBJ2-3; D is uncertain. Deletions cut 1 base from V and 4 bases from J, with 6 bases between. Germline lookup yields CDR1 SGHNT and CDR2 YENEEA. CDR3 length: 13 residues. CDR3: CASSLGPADTQYF. For the CDR3, the DNA is TGTGCCAGCAGCTTAGGCCCGGCAGATACGCAGTATTTT. Filled out from reference TRBV11-3 and TRBJ2-3, the complete variable domain reads EAGVVQSPRYKIIEKKQPVAFWCNPISGHNTLYWYLQNLGQGPELLIRYENEEAVDDSQLPKDRFSAERLKGVDSTLKIQPAELGDSAVYLCASSLGPADTQYFGPGTRLTVL.

This rearrangement joins TRBV18 to TRBJ1-1; possible D gene TRBD1, 5 bases. V dropped 3 bases and J dropped 1 base, with 6 bases sitting between them. Germline CDR1 and CDR2: KGHSH and LQKENI. This CDR3 spans 13 amino acids. In DNA, the CDR3 is TGTGCCAGCTCACCCCAGGGGAACACTGAAGCTTTCTTT. Encoded protein: CASSPQGNTEAFF.

The rearrangement joins TRBV5-1 to TRBJ2-5, with TRBD1 matching over 8 bases. Germline CDR1 and CDR2: SGHRS and YFSETQ. There are 13 residues in the CDR3. J gave up 4 bases and V 9 bases, and 8 bases lay outside the gene matches. The CDR3 loop is CAKRQGRRETQYF. The CDR3 nucleotides read TGCGCCAAACGACAGGGGCGAAGAGAGACCCAGTACTTC.

The gene calls are TRBV11-1 and TRBJ1-2; possibly TRBD1 for D (5 bases). Germline CDR1 reads SGHAT; CDR2 reads FQDESV (reference sequence). The CDR3 has 13 amino acids. V lost 5 bases and J 8 bases, leaving 15 bases between the germline ends. The CDR3 DNA is TGTGCCAGCAGCCCACAAACAGGTTACGGCTACACCTTC. It codes for CASSPQTGYGYTF. The whole variable domain, filled in from reference TRBV11-1 and TRBJ1-2, reads EAEVAQSPRYKITEKSQAVAFWCDPISGHATLYWYRQILGQGPELLVQFQDESVVDDSQLPKDRFSAERLKGVDSTLKIQPAELGDSAMYLCASSPQTGYGYTFGSGTRLTVV.

The chain employs TRBV10-3 and TRBJ1-1; 9 bases are shared with TRBD1. Germline CDR1 is ENHRY and CDR2 is SYGVKD. The CDR3 sequence is 14 residues long. The J segment lost 8 bases and the V segment lost 2 bases, leaving 6 bases of the junction unmatched. CDR3 DNA sequence: TGTGCCATCAGTGAGGGGGACAGGGCTATAGAAGCTTTCTTT. Its translation is CAISEGDRAIEAFF.

V gene TRBV23-1 combines with J gene TRBJ1-2; weak D call: TRBD1 (6 bases). TRBV23-1 is an ORF, and what it does is uncertain. Trimming left V 6 bases short and J 3 bases short, with 11 bases between. CDR3 length equals 13 residues. The CDR3: CASRPAGDYGYTF. The CDR3 bases are TGCGCCAGCAGGCCGGCAGGGGACTATGGCTACACCTTC.

CDR3 sequence: CASSFPETGMNTEAFF. DNA of the CDR3: TGTGCCAGCAGCTTTCCTGAGACAGGGATGAACACTGAAGCTTTCTTT. The genes are TRBV7-6 and TRBJ1-1; TRBD1 aligns across 7 bases. The CDR3 is 16 residues long. V dropped 3 bases and J dropped 0; count of bases not matched to a gene: 7. Germline CDR1 is SGHVS and CDR2 is FNYEAQ.